This TCR beta chain was retrieved from a study of shared clonotypes between healthy human individuals. Study-wide background: Aged 18 to 49, the donors were two women and three men. CD8 memory received one plate per donor, CD8 naive two, CD4 memory three and CD4 naive three.

Whole-study results and caveats: Naive subsets usually exceeded memory subsets in estimated richness.

Assay used: immunoSEQ multiplex PCR; TCRdb lists only in-frame clones, some missing. The data show 550,000 to 800,000 clones, approximately 79% seen once. Researchers partitioned CD4+ cells into CD45RA+ naive and CD45RA-negative memory subsets. To note about this clone: Its target is not known.

The J segment lost 1 base and the V segment lost 4 bases, leaving 4 bases of the junction unmatched. The CDR3 covers 14 residues. CDR1 is SQVTM, CDR2 ANQGSEA, per germline. The genes are TRBV29-1 and TRBJ2-3; 8 nucleotides agree with TRBD2. The clonotype comes from a young woman in good health. Sequencing was performed on memory CD4+ T cells sorted from blood. Described subset: CD45RA-negative fraction. The CDR3 DNA reads as TGCAGCGTTGTATTAGCGGGGCGCACAGATACGCAGTATTTT. Translating gives CSVVLAGRTDTQYF.